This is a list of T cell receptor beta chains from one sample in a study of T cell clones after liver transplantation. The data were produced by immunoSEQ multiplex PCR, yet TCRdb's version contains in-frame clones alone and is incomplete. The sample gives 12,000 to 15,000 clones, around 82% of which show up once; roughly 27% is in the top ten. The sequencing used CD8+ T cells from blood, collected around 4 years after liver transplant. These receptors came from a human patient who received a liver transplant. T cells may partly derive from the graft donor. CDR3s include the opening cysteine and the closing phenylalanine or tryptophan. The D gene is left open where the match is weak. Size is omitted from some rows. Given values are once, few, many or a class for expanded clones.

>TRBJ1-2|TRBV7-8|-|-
CASSLQGFNYGYTF
TGTGCCAGCAGCTTGCAGGGATTTAACTATGGCTACACCTTC
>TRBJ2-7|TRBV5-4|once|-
CASSQPDSYEQYF
TGTGCCAGCAGTCAACCAGACAGCTACGAGCAGTACTTC
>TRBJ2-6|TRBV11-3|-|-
CASSSNSRQSRANVLTF
TGTGCCAGCAGCAGTAACTCTCGACAAAGTCGGGCCAACGTCCTGACTTTC
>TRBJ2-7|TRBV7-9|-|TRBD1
CASSFLDRGYEQYF
TGTGCCAGCAGCTTTTTGGACAGGGGTTACGAGCAGTACTTC
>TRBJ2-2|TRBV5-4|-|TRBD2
CASGLAGEVIGTGELFF
TGTGCCTCGGGGTTAGCGGGAGAGGTAATAGGTACCGGGGAGCTGTTTTTT
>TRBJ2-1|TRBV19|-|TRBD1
CASSIGTGSYNEQFF
TGTGCCAGTAGTATTGGGACAGGGTCCTACAATGAGCAGTTCTTC
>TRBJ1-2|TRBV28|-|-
CASSWGARGYTF
TGTGCCAGCAGTTGGGGGGCTCGTGGCTACACCTTC
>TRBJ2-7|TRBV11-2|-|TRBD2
CASSQGLALAYEQYF
TGTGCCAGCAGCCAAGGACTAGCCCTTGCCTACGAGCAGTACTTC
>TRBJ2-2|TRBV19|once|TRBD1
CASRLGGHGELFF
TGTGCCAGTAGGCTAGGGGGCCACGGGGAGCTGTTTTTT
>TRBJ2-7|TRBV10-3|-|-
CAISHPGLYSYEQYF
TGTGCCATCAGTCATCCGGGACTCTACTCCTACGAGCAGTACTTC
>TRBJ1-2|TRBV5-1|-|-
CASSFRDNYGYTF
TGCGCCAGCAGCTTCAGGGACAACTATGGCTACACCTTC
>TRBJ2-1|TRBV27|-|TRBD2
CASSLASGGRNEQFF
TGTGCCAGCAGTTTGGCGAGCGGGGGGCGCAATGAGCAGTTCTTC
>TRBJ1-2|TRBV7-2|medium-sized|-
CASSLDKRARRGRGYTF
TGTGCCAGCAGCTTAGATAAGAGGGCCAGAAGGGGACGTGGCTACACCTTC
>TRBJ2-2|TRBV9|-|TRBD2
CASSVGGSGRSGELFF
TGTGCCAGCAGCGTAGGAGGTAGCGGGAGATCCGGGGAGCTGTTTTTT
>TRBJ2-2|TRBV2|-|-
CASRAGGSTGELFF
TGTGCCAGCAGGGCAGGGGGGAGCACCGGGGAGCTGTTTTTT
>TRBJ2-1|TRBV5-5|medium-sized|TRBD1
CASTVQGNSYNEQFF
TGTGCCAGCACCGTACAGGGGAACTCCTACAATGAGCAGTTCTTC
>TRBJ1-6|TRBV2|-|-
CASVGWGSPLHF
TGTGCCAGCGTAGGATGGGGTTCACCCCTCCACTTT
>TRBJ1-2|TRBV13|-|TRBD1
CASSGPDRVAGYTF
TGTGCCAGCAGCGGCCCAGACAGGGTGGCTGGCTACACCTTC
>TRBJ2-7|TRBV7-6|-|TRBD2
CASSFEIAGGLEEQYF
TGTGCCAGCAGCTTTGAGATAGCGGGGGGCTTGGAGGAGCAGTACTTC
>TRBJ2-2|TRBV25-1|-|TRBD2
CASSELGGSTGELFF
TGTGCCAGCAGTGAACTGGGGGGGAGCACCGGGGAGCTGTTTTTT
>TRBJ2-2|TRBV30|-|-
CAWSGAGGYTGELFF
TGTGCCTGGAGTGGAGCCGGAGGGTACACCGGGGAGCTGTTTTTT
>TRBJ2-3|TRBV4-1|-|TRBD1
CASSSTGLDTQYF
TGCGCCAGCAGCTCGACAGGGTTGGACACGCAGTATTTT
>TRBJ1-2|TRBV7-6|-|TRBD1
CASSLTGPSRDGYTF
TGTGCCAGCAGCCTGACAGGGCCCTCGAGAGATGGCTACACCTTC
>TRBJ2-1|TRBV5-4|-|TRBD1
CASSLNRGSYNEQFF
TGTGCCAGCAGCTTAAACAGGGGGTCCTACAATGAGCAGTTCTTC
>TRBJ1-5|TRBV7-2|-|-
CASSPQGISNQPQHF
TGTGCCAGCAGCCCTCAGGGGATAAGCAATCAGCCCCAGCATTTT
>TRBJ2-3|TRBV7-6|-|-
CASSLDGRGTDTQYF
TGTGCCAGCAGCTTAGACGGCAGGGGCACAGATACGCAGTATTTT
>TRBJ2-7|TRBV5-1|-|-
CASSSGHYYEQYF
TGCGCCAGCAGCTCCGGGCACTACTACGAGCAGTACTTC
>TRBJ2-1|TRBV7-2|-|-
CASSLGYNEQFF
TGTGCCAGCAGCTTAGGGTACAATGAGCAGTTCTTC
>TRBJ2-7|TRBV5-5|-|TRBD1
CASSLVSRGLYEQYF
TGTGCCAGCAGCTTGGTTAGCAGGGGGCTATACGAGCAGTACTTC
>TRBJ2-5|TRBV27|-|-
CASSLSGMGAGETQYF
TGTGCCAGCAGTTTATCGGGAATGGGGGCCGGGGAGACCCAGTACTTC
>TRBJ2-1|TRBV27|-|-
CASSGRGIYNEQFF
TGTGCCAGCAGTGGAAGGGGGATCTACAATGAGCAGTTCTTC
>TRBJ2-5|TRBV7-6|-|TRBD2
CASSLGLAGGLETQYF
TGTGCCAGCAGCTTAGGACTAGCGGGAGGTTTAGAGACCCAGTACTTC
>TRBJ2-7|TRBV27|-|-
CASSLLPPTNYKQYF
TGTGCCAGCAGTTTACTGCCTCCTACGAACTACAAGCAGTACTTC
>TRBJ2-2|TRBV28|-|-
CASNYAEGRDTGELFF
TGTGCCAGCAATTACGCTGAGGGCCGCGACACCGGGGAGCTGTTTTTT
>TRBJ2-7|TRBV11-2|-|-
CASSLYRGGGYEQYF
TGTGCCAGCAGCCTCTACAGGGGGGGAGGCTACGAGCAGTACTTC
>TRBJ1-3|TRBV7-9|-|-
CASSPRSDLGNTIYF
TGTGCCAGCAGCCCCCGCAGTGACCTTGGAAACACCATATATTTT
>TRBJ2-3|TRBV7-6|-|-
CASSLGVNTDTQYF
TGTGCCAGCAGCTTAGGAGTTAACACAGATACGCAGTATTTT
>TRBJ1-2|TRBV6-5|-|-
CASSASQGYGYTF
TGTGCCAGCAGTGCCTCACAGGGCTATGGCTACACCTTC
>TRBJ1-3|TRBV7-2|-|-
CATSPGLDEWNTIYF
TGTGCCACCTCCCCTGGACTGGATGAGTGGAACACCATATATTTT
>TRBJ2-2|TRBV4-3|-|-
CASSQDLGVNTGELFF
TGCGCCAGCAGCCAAGATCTCGGGGTCAACACCGGGGAGCTGTTTTTT
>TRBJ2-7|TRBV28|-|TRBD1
CASSLWTGAHEQYF
TGTGCCAGCAGCCTTTGGACAGGGGCCCACGAGCAGTACTTC
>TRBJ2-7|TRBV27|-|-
CASSYQGRGEQYF
TGTGCCAGCAGTTATCAGGGACGTGGCGAGCAGTACTTC
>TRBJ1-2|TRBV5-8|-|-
CASSLDRTYYGYTF
TGTGCCAGCAGCCTGGACAGAACGTACTATGGCTACACCTTC
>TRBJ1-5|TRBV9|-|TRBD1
CASSGTGTGNQPQHF
TGTGCCAGCAGCGGAACCGGGACAGGGAATCAGCCCCAGCATTTT
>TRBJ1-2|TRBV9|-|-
CASRDTHYGYTF
TGTGCCAGCAGGGACACCCACTATGGCTACACCTTC
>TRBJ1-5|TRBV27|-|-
CASSFPGDTQHF
TGTGCCAGCAGTTTTCCCGGGGACACCCAGCATTTT
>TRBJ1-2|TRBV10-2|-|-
CASSDTPNYGYTF
TGCGCCAGCAGTGACACACCTAACTATGGCTACACCTTC
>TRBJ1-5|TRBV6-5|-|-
CASSYSRPYSNQPQHF
TGTGCCAGCAGTTACTCTCGGCCATATAGCAATCAGCCCCAGCATTTT
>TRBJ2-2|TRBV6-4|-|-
CASSDDPAGELFF
TGTGCCAGCAGTGATGACCCGGCCGGGGAGCTGTTTTTT
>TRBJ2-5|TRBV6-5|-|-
CASSYSQGLQETQYF
TGTGCCAGCAGTTACTCACAGGGCCTCCAAGAGACCCAGTACTTC
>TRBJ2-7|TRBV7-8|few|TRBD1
CASSSTGVDEQYF
TGTGCCAGCAGCTCGACAGGGGTCGACGAGCAGTACTTC
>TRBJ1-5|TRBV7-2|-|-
CASSLDVGTVRASQPQHF
TGTGCCAGCAGCCTTGACGTGGGGACGGTGAGGGCAAGTCAGCCCCAGCATTTT
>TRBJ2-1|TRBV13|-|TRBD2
CASSLGPPSGGGQFF
TGTGCCAGCAGCTTAGGTCCTCCTAGCGGGGGTGGGCAGTTCTTC
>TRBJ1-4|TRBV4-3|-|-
CASSQELAPATNEKLFF
TGCGCCAGCAGCCAAGAGTTGGCACCTGCAACTAATGAAAAACTGTTTTTT
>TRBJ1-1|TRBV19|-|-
CASSMSQLNEAFF
TGTGCCAGTAGTATGTCTCAGCTAAATGAAGCTTTCTTT
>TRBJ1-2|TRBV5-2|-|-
CASSRGARGYTF
TGTGCCAGCAGCCGGGGGGCGCGTGGCTACACCTTC
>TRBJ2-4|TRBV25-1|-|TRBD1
CASTGGYIQYF
TGTGCCAGCACAGGGGGCTACATTCAGTACTTC
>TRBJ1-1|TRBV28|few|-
CASSFGGAEAFF
TGTGCCAGCAGTTTCGGGGGGGCTGAAGCTTTCTTT
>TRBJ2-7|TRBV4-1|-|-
CASSQSPRPFDEQYF
TGCGCCAGCAGCCAGTCCCCCCGGCCGTTCGACGAGCAGTACTTC
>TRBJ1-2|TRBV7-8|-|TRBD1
CASSLGQGSYYGYTF
TGTGCCAGCAGCCTGGGACAGGGCAGTTACTATGGCTACACCTTC